What follows are 3 T cell receptor beta chains derived from one specimen sequenced in a study of glioma-infiltrating T cells. The iRepertoire nested amplicon-rescue multiplex PCR amplified TCR alpha and beta CDR3s from RNA. TCRdb redid the calling of the multiplex PCR reads with MiXCR, one entry per CDR3 protein. Here the sample spans about 140,000 distinct CDR3 sequences, approximately 39% being singletons. Sequencing was carried out using glioma tissue, nonneoplastic brain tissue, or PBMCs (not recorded which). The source of these receptors is a human donor with low-grade glioma or glioblastoma, undergoing nonglioma brain surgery, or in good health (not recorded which).

CDR3 bases: TGTGCCAGCACAACTAGCGGGACCTACGAGCAGTTCTTC. The encoded protein is CASTTSGTYEQFF. V gene TRBV6-1 combines with J gene TRBJ2-1, with 10 bases aligning to TRBD2. The length of the CDR3 is 13 residues. The V and J ends lost 7 bases and 10 bases, in that order; junction bases with no gene match: 7. Germline CDR1 is MNHNS and CDR2 is SASEGT.

On this clonotype: Relative to the germline gene, one junction end is altered; a read error may explain this. The chain couples TRBV7-2 to TRBJ2-5; D gene ambiguous. Germline V lookup: CDR1 SGHTA, CDR2 FQGNSA. The CDR3 covers 12 residues. CDR3 sequence reads: CARSLGRETQYF. In DNA, the CDR3 is TGTGCCCGCAGCTTAGGCCGGGAGACCCAGTACTTC.

This chain connects TRBV4-1 to TRBJ1-4; TRBD1 is a possible D gene (5 bases). The V end was cut by 2 bases, the J end by 7 bases, with 14 bases between. Per germline, CDR1 MGHRA and CDR2 YSYEKL. CDR3 length: 15 residues. The DNA for the CDR3 is TGCGCCAGCAGCCAACCCGGGCGCGGGGGTGAAAAACTGTTTTTT. Encoded protein: CASSQPGRGGEKLFF.